The present TCR beta chain was sequenced within a study of T cells in Graves' hyperthyroidism and ophthalmopathy. Study results and caveats: Most thyroid clonotypes expanded above 0.001 were also detected in blood. A model using 13 V-J features told ophthalmopathy apart from stable hyperthyroidism.

RNA transcripts provided the source from which TCR beta CDR3 regions were amplified. A set of HTBI primers served as the primers for a first-round RT-PCR of the TCR CDR3. TCRdb re-called the multiplex PCR reads through MiXCR, storing one row per CDR3 protein. The table has hundreds of thousands of distinct CDR3 sequences, roughly a sixth seen once. Clinical Activity Scores of at least 3, NOSPECS grades of at least 4 and durations under 3 months characterized ophthalmopathy patients. Each 10 ml fresh peripheral blood draw supplied the PBMCs. Trimming took off 6 bases at V and 1 base at J, with 12 bases between the two ends. Germline CDR1 is MNHNS and CDR2 is SASEGT. The CDR3 is 14 residues long. Notes on this clonotype: Its antigen remains unknown.

Input material: blood. The V gene is TRBV6-1, the J gene TRBJ1-1, with D tentatively TRBD1 (5 bases). This TCR was recovered from a woman younger than 35 with Graves' ophthalmopathy. CDR3 nucleotide sequence: TGTGCCAGCAGACGGGGGAAGGGGAACACTGAAGCTTTCTTT. It specifies CASRRGKGNTEAFF.